This TCR beta chain was identified in a study of T cell responses to AZD1222 COVID-19 vaccine. Study as a whole: Pooled together were second doses at about 4 or about 12 weeks. Study results and caveats: The study found Spike-specific TCR breadth and depth rose after two AZD1222 doses. The sample set comprised mostly white British donors with more females, and clonal diversity was possibly underestimated.

Libraries were prepared by immunoSEQ multiplex PCR; TCRdb keeps only in-frame clonotypes and omits some of them. The top ten clones hold more than 2.5% of a sample with 150,000 or so clones, more than 80% of them seen once. A word on this clone: The antigen is unknown.

Trimming removed 0 bases from V and 3 bases from J, with 10 bases in between. The CDR3 has 14 residues. Germline CDR1 is SGHDT and CDR2 is YYEEEE. This clonotype was obtained from an adult in good health. Here the sequenced sample was peripheral blood, taken on day 0 of AZD1222 vaccination. V usage is TRBV5-6 and J usage is TRBJ2-7; D gene ambiguous. The CDR3 bases are TGTGCCAGCAGCTTGGCCTTGAAGGGCTACGAGCAGTACTTC. It specifies CASSLALKGYEQYF.